This TCR beta chain stems from a study of blood T cell repertoires in COVID-19. About the study: Samples representing acute and convalescent COVID-19 were sourced from the United States, Italy and Spain.

The repertoire was sequenced with immunoSEQ multiplex PCR; TCRdb's copy has only in-frame clones and lacks some. Here the sample spans around 250,000 clones, 65% to 90% being singletons. The CDR3 sequence is 15 residues long. V dropped 5 bases and J dropped 2; count of bases not matched to a gene: 9. Germline V CDR1 and CDR2: SGHKS, YYEKEE (reference sequence). Residents of over 20 US areas, aged 18 to 89 years, made up the participants. J is TRBJ1-2 and V is TRBV5-5; 7 bases agree with TRBD1. The receptor's source is a man aged 18 to 29 who had recovered from COVID-19. The sample was PBMCs or T cells enriched from blood (not recorded which). This CDR3 is CASSLVQGSNYGYTF. CDR3 in DNA: TGTGCCAGCAGTCTCGTACAGGGGTCCAACTATGGCTACACCTTC.